The source of this T cell receptor (beta chain) is a study of OX40 agonist ivuxolimab in advanced cancers. About the research overall: The group had a mean age of 60 years, ranged from roughly 20 to 79, and was roughly 83% male. General study results and limits: On average, a greater number of expanded clones characterised CD8+ T cells relative to CD4+.

The germline V gene encodes CDR1 LNHDA and CDR2 SQIVND (reference sequence). Trimming shortened V by 7 bases and J by 5 bases, and 12 bases separated the two germline ends. The CDR3 is 13 residues long. In regard to this clone: Its antigen is unidentified.

Libraries were prepared by immunoSEQ multiplex PCR; TCRdb keeps only in-frame clonotypes and omits some of them. The sample records some 51,000 clones, roughly 90% being singletons. The source of this sequence is an adult with an advanced solid tumor such as melanoma, head and neck, liver or kidney cancer. The V gene is TRBV19, the J gene TRBJ1-5; the D gene is possibly TRBD1 (5 bases). The sequences come from CD4+ or CD8+ T cells sorted from blood, collected in a trial of the OX40 agonist ivuxolimab. The chain's CDR3 is CASTGVEYQPQHF. For the CDR3, the DNA is TGTGCCAGTACGGGGGTTGAGTATCAGCCCCAGCATTTT.